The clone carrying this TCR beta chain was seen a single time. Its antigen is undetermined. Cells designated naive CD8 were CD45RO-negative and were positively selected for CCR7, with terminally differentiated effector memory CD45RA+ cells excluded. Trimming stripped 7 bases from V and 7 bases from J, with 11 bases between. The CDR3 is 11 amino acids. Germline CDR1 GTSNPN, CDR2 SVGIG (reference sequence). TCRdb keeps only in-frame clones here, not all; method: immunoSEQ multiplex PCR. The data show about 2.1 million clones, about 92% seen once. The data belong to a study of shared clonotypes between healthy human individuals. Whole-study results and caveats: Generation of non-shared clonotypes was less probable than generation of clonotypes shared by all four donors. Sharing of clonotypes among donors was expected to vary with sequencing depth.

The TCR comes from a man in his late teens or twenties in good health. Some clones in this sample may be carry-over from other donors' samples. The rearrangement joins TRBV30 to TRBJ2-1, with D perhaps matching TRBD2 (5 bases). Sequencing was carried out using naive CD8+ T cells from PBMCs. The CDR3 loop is CAYLEGNEQFF. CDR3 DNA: TGTGCCTACCTAGAGGGTAATGAGCAGTTCTTC.